This T cell receptor beta chain was obtained from a study of response to subunit inactivated influenza vaccine. TCRdb analysed the RT-PCR reads with MiXCR anew, one entry per CDR3 protein. The profile shows approximately 530,000 distinct CDR3 sequences, under 15% of them singletons. Trimming removed 3 bases from V and 2 bases from J, with 10 bases in between. The CDR3 runs to 14 residues. CDR1 is MGHRA and CDR2 is YSYEKL in the germline V gene. This clonotype has just a few counts. The TCR comes from a middle-aged man who received an inactivated influenza vaccine. Specimen: PBMCs from blood, collected roughly 6 weeks after vaccination. This chain uses TRBV4-1 with TRBJ2-5; D is possibly TRBD2 (5 bases). CDR3 residues: CASSQSGLQETQYF. CDR3 nucleotide sequence: TGCGCCAGCAGCCAGTCGGGGTTGCAAGAGACCCAGTACTTC.